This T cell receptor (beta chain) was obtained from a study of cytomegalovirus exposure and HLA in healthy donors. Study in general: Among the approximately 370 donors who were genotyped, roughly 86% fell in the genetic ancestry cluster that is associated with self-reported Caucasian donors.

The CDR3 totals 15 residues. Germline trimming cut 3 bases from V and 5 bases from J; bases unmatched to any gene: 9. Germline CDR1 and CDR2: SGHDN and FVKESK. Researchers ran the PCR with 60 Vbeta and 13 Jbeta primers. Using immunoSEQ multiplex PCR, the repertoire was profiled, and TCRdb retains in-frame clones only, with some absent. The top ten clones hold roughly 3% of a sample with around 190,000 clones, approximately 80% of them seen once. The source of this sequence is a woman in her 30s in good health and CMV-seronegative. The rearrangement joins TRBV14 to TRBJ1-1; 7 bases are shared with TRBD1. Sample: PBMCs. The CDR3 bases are TGTGCCAGCAGCCAGACAGGGCCCGCAGGGACTGAAGCTTTCTTT. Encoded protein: CASSQTGPAGTEAFF.